This T cell receptor beta chain stems from a study of regulatory T cells in long-lasting Graves disease. Study in general: Persistent Graves' disease required over 5 years of antithyroid drugs and positive TSH receptor antibodies. Overall study results and limits: Among persistent patients, a larger number of public clonotypes were shared (approximately 3,000) than among newly diagnosed patients (more than 850).

This clonotype occurred a few times. The antigen remains unidentified. The authors built TCR beta libraries using iRepertoire HTBI primers and Arm-PCR of CDR3 regions. TCRdb reprocessed the multiplex PCR reads via MiXCR and lists one record per CDR3 protein. The sample consists of around 460,000 distinct CDR3 sequences, approximately 21% of them appearing once. The CDR3 is 12 residues long. Germline assignment: CDR1 GTSNPN and CDR2 SVGIG (reference sequence). V was shortened by 3 bases and J by 4 bases, with 10 bases between the two germline ends. As for time point: persistent/refractory GD, antithyroid drugs over 5 years with positive TRAb. PBMC RNA served as the TCR library source.

J is TRBJ2-7 and V is TRBV30, with unresolved D. This receptor was obtained from a female donor with Graves disease. The sample was peripheral blood mononuclear cells (PBMCs), taken when the disease was refractory, from a patient treated with antithyroid drugs. In DNA form, the CDR3 reads TGTGCCTGGAGCAGTGGTGTGTACGAGCAGTACTTC. Translation: CAWSSGVYEQYF.